This T cell receptor beta chain was identified during a study of regulatory T cells in long-lasting Graves disease. The table lists this clonotype with many counts. In building TCR beta libraries, iRepertoire HTBI primers were used together with Arm-PCR of CDR3 regions. TCRdb ran MiXCR on the multiplex PCR reads and lists one entry per CDR3 protein. The sample contains about 470,000 distinct CDR3 sequences, around a fifth of which appear only once. Time point in this sample: persistent/refractory GD, antithyroid drugs over 5 years with positive TRAb. Following extraction of RNA from PBMCs, that RNA was used to make the TCR library. Germline CDR1 and CDR2: MNHEY and SVGEGT. The V and J ends lost 5 bases and 6 bases respectively, with 11 bases between them. This CDR3 comprises 14 residues.

The sequenced sample was peripheral blood mononuclear cells (PBMCs), obtained when the disease was refractory, from a patient treated with antithyroid drugs. This rearrangement joins TRBV6-2 or TRBV6-3 to TRBJ1-6; perhaps TRBD1 as D (6 bases). The TCR originated in a female donor with Graves disease. The CDR3: CASSTRGSNSPLHF. The CDR3 nucleotides are TGTGCCAGCAGTACGAGGGGGAGTAATTCACCCCTCCACTTT.